This entry features one T cell receptor beta chain sequence. Its antigen remains unidentified. The sample is drawn from a study of T cell clonotyping in hematopoietic cell transplantation. On the study more broadly: Recipients' pretransplant samples followed cytoreduction. Points from the study as a whole: At the given depth, recipient repertoires were over 95% de novo clonotypes.

With V trimmed by 4 bases and J by 2 bases, 9 bases remained unmatched. Germline assignment: CDR1 SGHRS and CDR2 YFSETQ. There are 16 residues in the CDR3. Indicated time point: recipient sample about 28 days before transplant, after cytoreduction. Generated by immunoSEQ multiplex PCR, the TCRdb table keeps only in-frame clones and is missing some. This table has roughly 28,000 clones, roughly 91% appearing once. V usage is TRBV5-1 and J usage is TRBJ2-1; 7 bases align to TRBD1. Specimen: peripheral blood mononuclear cells, collected before stem cell transplant. This TCR was recovered from a man aged 50 to 59 with acute myeloid leukemia. Some clones in this sample may be carry-over from other donors' samples. CDR3 sequence: CASSAPTGIPYNEQFF. The CDR3 nucleotides read TGCGCCAGCAGCGCGCCGACAGGGATCCCCTACAATGAGCAGTTCTTC.